Each of the 26 T cell receptor beta chains below was sequenced from the same sample in a study of read filtering for tumor transcriptome and immune sequencing. This library used about 360 ng RNA and molecular barcoded adaptors spanning alpha/delta and beta/gamma chains. TCRdb called the reads again in MiXCR, with one record for every CDR3 protein. The sample contains 30,000 to 50,000 distinct CDR3 sequences, 12% of which appear only once. Sequences were obtained from a population of CD138-negative cells sorted from bone marrow. These receptors originate from a donor aged 40 or over with multiple myeloma.

This clonotype showed up many times. The genes are TRBV29-1 and TRBJ2-1, with 8 nucleotides matching TRBD2. CDR1 and CDR2 from the germline V gene are SQVTM and ANQGSEA. J gave up 7 bases and V 6 bases, and 14 bases lay outside the gene matches. This CDR3 is 15 amino acids long. The CDR3 bases are TGCAGCGTCCCGGGGGGGGCGGGTTTTAGTAATGAGCAGTTCTTC. This gives the protein CSVPGGAGFSNEQFF.

For the CDR3, the DNA is TGTGCCAGCAGCGACACGGGACTTACCTACGAGCAGTACTTC. Its protein is CASSDTGLTYEQYF. The gene calls are TRBV7-9 and TRBJ2-7; possibly TRBD2 for D (6 bases). The length of the CDR3 is 14 residues. The germline CDR1 and CDR2 sequences are SEHNR and FQNEAQ (reference sequence). The ends were cut back, 5 bases at V and 2 bases at J, with 13 bases in the middle.

In its sample, this clonotype was seen a few times. The final CDR3 position lacks the conserved phenylalanine or tryptophan, pointing to a likely read error. The chain joins TRBV7-8 to TRBJ2-1; D is possibly TRBD1 (6 bases). With 4 bases removed from V and 12 bases from J, the gap between germline ends came to 25 bases. The germline gives CDR1 SGHVS, CDR2 FQNEAQ. CDR3 length equals 16 residues. The CDR3: CASSSIRDKNSFSQFL. CDR3 DNA sequence: TGTGCCAGCAGCTCCATCCGGGACAAGAACTCTTTTTCGCAGTTCCTC.

The chain has TRBV7-6 and TRBJ1-1; a possible D gene is TRBD1 (6 bases). The germline CDR1 and CDR2 sequences are SGHVS and FNYEAQ. V lost 1 base to trimming and J lost 8 bases, with 14 bases between them. The CDR3 extends over 14 amino acids. Here the CDR3 reads CASSLGPLRGEAFF. The DNA for the CDR3 is TGTGCCAGCAGCTTAGGCCCCTTAAGGGGGGAAGCTTTCTTT. Based on the CDR3 plus reference TRBV7-6 and TRBJ1-1, the full variable domain is GAGVSQSPRYKVTKRGQDVALRCDPISGHVSLYWYRQALGQGPEFLTYFNYEAQQDKSGLPNDRFSAERPEGSISTLTIQRTEQRDSAMYRCASSLGPLRGEAFFGQGTRLTVV.

This clonotype was counted only a few times. One base away lies a much larger clone, so this may be a sequencing read error. The CDR3, as DNA: TGTGCCAGCGGAGGGACTTACTCCTACAATGGGCAGTTCTTC. Protein sequence: CASGGTYSYNGQFF. The chain combines TRBV6-5 with TRBJ2-1, with TRBD2 as a possible D gene (6 bases). The CDR3 spans 14 residues. Germline CDR1 MNHEY, CDR2 SVGAGI.

This clonotype was seen more than once but under ten times. The conserved phenylalanine or tryptophan is not found at the CDR3 terminus, so this likely reflects a read error. The DNA is omitted, as the CDR3 cannot be located on it reliably, and the CDR3 follows TCRdb's listing. The V and J genes are TRBV7-6 and TRBJ1-1. The CDR3 totals 13 residues, both ends included. Germline loops: CDR1 SGHVS, CDR2 FNYEAQ. This CDR3 is CASSLGVNTEALL.

This clonotype appeared many times. CDR3 protein: CASSFPSTGSNYGYTF. CDR3 bases: TGTGCCAGCAGTTTCCCCTCAACAGGGTCCAACTATGGCTACACCTTC. V and J are TRBV28 and TRBJ1-2, with a tentative D call TRBD1 (6 bases). Trimming took 3 bases from V and 2 from J, leaving 16 bases between them. Germline V CDR1 and CDR2: MDHEN, SYDVKM. This CDR3 has 16 residues.

This clonotype was seen repeatedly, ten times or more. This rearrangement joins TRBV28 to TRBJ2-7, with D tentatively TRBD1 (5 bases). The CDR3 sequence is 14 residues long. Deletions cut 6 bases from V and 3 bases from J, with 15 bases between. CDR1 is MDHEN, CDR2 SYDVKM, per germline. The CDR3 nucleotides are TGTGCCAGCAGCCTCCTGGACAACGTCTACGAGCAGTACTTC. This gives the protein CASSLLDNVYEQYF.

This clonotype was seen at least ten times. This chain joins TRBV6-1 and TRBJ2-1; 11 positions agree with TRBD1. Losses at the gene ends were 4 bases for V and 8 bases for J; bases not matched to a gene: 7. CDR1 MNHNS and CDR2 SASEGT come from the germline V gene. CDR3 size: 15 residues. This CDR3 reads CASSVRVDRGHEQFF. The CDR3 nucleotides are TGTGCCAGCAGTGTACGAGTGGACAGGGGGCATGAGCAGTTCTTC.

The sample holds many counts of this clonotype. The chain has TRBV7-2 and TRBJ2-1, with D uncertain. The length of the CDR3 is 15 residues. CDR1 and CDR2 from the germline V gene are SGHTA and FQGNSA. The V gene lost 5 bases and the J gene lost 2 bases, with 13 bases spanning the gap. The CDR3 sequence is CASSREAGTYNEQFF. DNA for the CDR3: TGTGCCAGCAGCCGAGAGGCAGGAACCTACAATGAGCAGTTCTTC. Drawing the rest from reference TRBV7-2 and TRBJ2-1, the complete variable domain is GAGVSQSPSNKVTEKGKDVELRCDPISGHTALYWYRQSLGQGLEFLIYFQGNSAPDKSGLPSDRFSAERTGGSVSTLTIQRTQQEDSAVYLCASSREAGTYNEQFFGPGTRLTVL.

This clonotype was observed many times. The V gene is TRBV4-1, the J gene TRBJ2-1; 7 nucleotides agree with TRBD2. J was trimmed by 12 bases and V by 0 bases; bases with no gene match: 11. This CDR3 has 15 amino acids. The germline CDR1 and CDR2 sequences are MGHRA and YSYEKL. This CDR3 is CASSQEGGGGTSQFF. DNA of the CDR3: TGCGCCAGCAGCCAAGAGGGAGGCGGGGGAACCTCGCAGTTCTTC.

This clonotype has ten or more counts. This chain joins TRBV20-1 and TRBJ2-3, with no clear D. Germline lookup yields CDR1 DFQATT and CDR2 SNEGSKA (reference sequence). The CDR3 is 11 residues long. Trimming removed 7 bases from V and 6 bases from J, with 11 bases in between. CDR3 protein: CSVPIPDTQYF. DNA of the CDR3: TGCAGTGTTCCTATTCCCGATACGCAGTATTTT.

To note about this clonotype: This may be a read error, as it is one base from a much larger clone. The chain carries TRBV5-1 and TRBJ1-1; D is uncertain. The CDR3 runs to 14 residues. CDR1 SGHRS and CDR2 YFSETQ come from the germline V gene. V was trimmed by 1 base and J by 3 bases, leaving 10 bases between them. CDR3 region: CASSLSAADTEAFF. CDR3 nucleotide sequence: TGCGCCAGCAGCTTGTCGGCGGCGGACACTGAAGCTTTCTTT.

This clonotype has ten or more counts. The chain joins TRBV11-1 to TRBJ2-7, with no clear D. The CDR3 is 13 amino acids. Trimming removed 3 bases from V and 4 bases from J, with 10 bases in between. Germline CDR1 SGHAT, CDR2 FQDESV (reference sequence). This chain's CDR3 is CASSFSSSYEQYF. The CDR3 DNA follows: TGTGCCAGCAGCTTTAGTAGCAGTTACGAGCAGTACTTC. The whole variable domain, filled in from reference TRBV11-1 and TRBJ2-7, reads EAEVAQSPRYKITEKSQAVAFWCDPISGHATLYWYRQILGQGPELLVQFQDESVVDDSQLPKDRFSAERLKGVDSTLKIQPAELGDSAMYLCASSFSSSYEQYFGPGTRLTVT.

On this clonotype: A much bigger clone sits one base away, suggesting this may be a read error. V and J are TRBV29-1 and TRBJ2-1; no reliable D call. This CDR3 comprises 12 residues. CDR1 SQVTM and CDR2 ANQGSEA come from the germline V gene. The CDR3 coding sequence is TGCAGCATTGAAGATATGAACAGTGAGCAGTTCTTC. This translates into CSIEDMNSEQFF.

Concerning this clonotype: This could be a read error, since a much larger clone is one nucleotide away. J is TRBJ2-2 and V is TRBV20-1; D is unclear. Between the trimmed V and J ends, which lost 6 bases and 0 bases, there was a span of 11 bases. The CDR3 is made up of 14 amino acids. Germline CDR1 and CDR2: DFQATT and SNEGSKA (reference sequence). This CDR3 is CSAPVQPNTGELFF. The CDR3 DNA is TGCAGTGCGCCGGTACAGCCGAACACCGGGGAGCTGTTTTTT.

This clonotype has at least ten counts. The chain joins TRBV11-2 to TRBJ2-5, with D unresolved. V was pared by 3 bases and J by 4 bases, with 9 bases between. CDR3 length: 13 amino acids. CDR1 and CDR2 from the germline V gene are SGHAT and FQNNGV. CDR3 loop: CASSLRNRETQYF. CDR3 sequence (DNA): TGTGCCAGCAGCTTGAGGAATCGAGAGACCCAGTACTTC. The variable domain in full, completed from reference TRBV11-2 and TRBJ2-5, reads EAGVAQSPRYKIIEKRQSVAFWCNPISGHATLYWYQQILGQGPKLLIQFQNNGVVDDSQLPKDRFSAERLKGVDSTLKIQPAKLEDSAVYLCASSLRNRETQYFGPGTRLLVL.

This clonotype was observed at least ten times. In DNA form, the CDR3 reads TGCAGCGCCTCCGGGACAGACTCTGGGGCCAACGTCCTGACTTTC. It encodes CSASGTDSGANVLTF. The chain couples TRBV29-1 to TRBJ2-6; TRBD1 agrees at 7 bases. CDR3 length equals 15 residues. Trimming removed 7 bases from V and 0 bases from J; junction bases left unmatched: 6. The germline V gene has CDR1 SQVTM and CDR2 ANQGSEA.

A word on this clonotype: A much larger clone lies one base from this, so it may be a read error. The chain joins TRBV27 to TRBJ2-5; D is perhaps TRBD1 (5 bases). This CDR3 is 13 amino acids long. The germline gives CDR1 MNHEY, CDR2 SMNVEV (reference sequence). CDR3 protein: CASRAGNSETQHF. The CDR3 DNA reads as TGTGCCAGCAGGGCAGGGAATTCAGAGACCCAGCACTTC.

This clonotype has just a few counts. The chain recombines TRBV2 with TRBJ2-4; weak D call: TRBD2 (6 bases). CDR1 and CDR2 from the germline V gene are SNHLY and FYNNEI. The germline V and J ends were trimmed by 7 bases and 3 bases, with 13 bases remaining between them. CDR3 length: 14 amino acids. As DNA, the CDR3 is TGTGCCAGCAAGGTGGGGCGGGGCAAAAACATTCAGTACTTC. It specifies CASKVGRGKNIQYF.

This clonotype was detected many times. This chain joins TRBV7-2 and TRBJ2-2; either TRBD1 or TRBD2 may fit D (6 bases each). The CDR3 is 15 residues long. CDR1 is SGHTA and CDR2 is FQGNSA in the germline V gene. V was cut by 7 bases and J by 6 bases, with 18 bases left in between. In DNA, the CDR3 is TGTGCCAGCAATCCACGGGGGCCCGGGGCCGGGGAGCTGTTTTTT. The encoded protein is CASNPRGPGAGELFF.

As regards this clonotype: This may be a read error: a much more frequent sequence differs by one nucleotide. The rearrangement uses TRBV29-1 and TRBJ2-4; D unresolved. From germline, CDR1 is SQVTM and CDR2 ANQGSEA. The CDR3 contains 11 residues. The CDR3 sequence is CGARGSNIQYF. CDR3 coding DNA: TGCGGCGCCCGAGGCTCCAACATTCAGTACTTC.

This clonotype was observed at least ten times. The rearrangement links TRBV5-1 to TRBJ2-7; 8 nucleotides align to TRBD1. The CDR3 extends over 15 amino acids. Per germline, CDR1 SGHRS and CDR2 YFSETQ. J lost 2 bases, V lost 3 bases, and 7 bases had no gene match. CDR3 residues: CASSSDGQGPYEQYF. The CDR3 DNA reads as TGCGCCAGCAGCTCGGACGGACAGGGACCCTACGAGCAGTACTTC.

This clonotype was found many times. The chain has TRBV29-1 and TRBJ2-5, with 7 bases identical to TRBD2. Unmatched junction bases numbered 11, after V lost 7 bases and J lost 3 bases. The CDR3 extends over 14 amino acids. The germline CDR1 and CDR2 sequences are SQVTM and ANQGSEA. CDR3 sequence reads: CSAPWPSGKETQYF. The CDR3 DNA follows: TGCAGCGCCCCGTGGCCTAGCGGAAAAGAGACCCAGTACTTC.

This clonotype was seen repeatedly, ten times or more. The chain links TRBV20-1 to TRBJ2-1; 9 bases line up with TRBD2. This CDR3 comprises 15 residues. In germline, CDR1 is DFQATT, CDR2 SNEGSKA (reference sequence). Trimming at V came to 0 bases and at J to 3 bases, leaving 3 bases not matched to a gene. CDR3 nucleotide sequence: TGCAGTGCTAGAGATCCGCGGGGGGGCTACAATGAGCAGTTCTTC. Amino acid sequence: CSARDPRGGYNEQFF.

This clonotype has ten or more counts. The CDR3 spells CASKGGTDTQYF. In DNA, the CDR3 is TGTGCCAGCAAGGGGGGGACAGATACGCAGTATTTT. V is TRBV6-6 and J is TRBJ2-3; tentative D call: TRBD2 (7 bases). Germline CDR1 reads MNHNY; CDR2 reads SVGAGI (reference sequence). Trimming took 7 bases from V and 3 from J, leaving 8 bases between them. The CDR3 covers 12 residues.